This note documents a single TCR beta chain sequence. Hyperthyroidism, newly diagnosed and lasting under 2 months, affected patients aged 18 to 65. On the basis of clinical symptoms, serum thyroxine and TRAb, thyroid ultrasound and orbital computed tomography, diagnoses were made. The data originate from a study of T cells in Graves' hyperthyroidism and ophthalmopathy. From RNA transcripts, TCR beta CDR3 regions were amplified. The study used the HTBI primer set for a first-round RT-PCR of the TCR CDR3. MiXCR was run by TCRdb on the multiplex PCR reads, yielding one entry per CDR3 protein. This sample has 350,000 to 450,000 distinct CDR3 sequences; roughly a sixth occur once, and the top ten carry around a third. This CDR3 is 15 amino acids long. Germline values: CDR1 SNHLY, CDR2 FYNNEI. Trimming cost V 7 bases and J 7 bases; bases outside gene matches: 12.

The origin of this receptor is a woman aged 25 to 45 with Graves' hyperthyroidism that later progressed to Graves' ophthalmopathy. Specimen: blood. The V call is TRBV2, the J call TRBJ2-5; 10 nucleotides match TRBD1. CDR3 residues: CASNELRTGGVTQYF. The CDR3 nucleotides are TGTGCCAGCAATGAGCTTCGGACAGGGGGAGTGACCCAGTACTTC. The full variable domain, in which reference TRBV2 and TRBJ2-5 provide the parts outside the CDR3, is EPEVTQTPSHQVTQMGQEVILRCVPISNHLYFYWYRQILGQKVEFLVSFYNNEISEKSEIFDDQFSVERPDGSNFTLKIRSTKLEDSAMYFCASNELRTGGVTQYFGPGTRLLVL.